The present entry profiles one T cell receptor beta chain with its context. Antigen unknown. The table came from immunoSEQ multiplex PCR; TCRdb's copy has only in-frame clones and leaves some out. The profile shows roughly 2.2 million clones, approximately 90% of them singletons. From germline, CDR1 is MNHEY and CDR2 SMNVEV (reference sequence). Losses at the gene ends were 3 bases for V and 2 bases for J; bases not matched to a gene: 8. CDR3 length: 17 amino acids. The sample belongs to a study of shared clonotypes between healthy human individuals. Study-wide results and limits: The four-donor shared clonotypes exceeded non-shared clonotypes in generation probability, with non-shared ones scoring lower. Among donors, the sharing of clonotypes was expected to be influenced by sequencing depth.

This sequence originates from a man between 18 and 29 years old in good health. Some clones in this sample may be carry-over from other donors' samples. This chain joins TRBV27 and TRBJ2-7; 12 bases fit TRBD1. The material sequenced was naive CD4+ T cells from PBMCs. Subset in this sample: CD45RA+ positively selected. The CDR3 sequence: CASSFVGQGAVAYEQYF. CDR3 DNA: TGTGCCAGCAGTTTTGTGGGACAGGGGGCAGTGGCCTACGAGCAGTACTTC.